A selection of T cell receptor beta chains follows, all from one sample in a study of cytomegalovirus exposure and HLA in healthy donors. Profiling relied on immunoSEQ multiplex PCR, and the TCRdb table lists in-frame clones only, not all of them. The sample includes about 330,000 clones, around 87% of them seen just once. Sequencing was carried out using PBMCs. These receptors originate from a woman between 25 and 40 years old in good health and CMV-seropositive. Both conserved end residues are part of each CDR3. The D gene is left open where the match is weak. The size field is filled for only some rows; it gives once, few, many or a size class.

>-|-|TRBV7-6|TRBJ1-5
TGTGCCAGCAGCCCCCAGTACAATCAGCCCCAGCATTTT
CASSPQYNQPQHF
>-|-|TRBV9|TRBJ1-1
TGTGCCAGCAGCGTAGAGGTACAGAACACTGAAGCTTTCTTT
CASSVEVQNTEAFF
>-|-|TRBV11-2|TRBJ2-7
TGTGCCAGCAGCAAAAACCCGATAGGGCCCAGCGAGCAGTACTTC
CASSKNPIGPSEQYF
>-|-|TRBV9|TRBJ1-6
TGTGCCAGCAGCACCCCAGGGAATTCACCCCTCCACTTT
CASSTPGNSPLHF
>-|-|TRBV6-5|TRBJ2-7
TGTGCCAGCAGTTACCTTGCGGGGATCTACGAGCAGTACTTC
CASSYLAGIYEQYF
>-|TRBD2|TRBV4-2|TRBJ2-5
TGTGCCAGCAGCCAAGAGGGGAGGGGAATCCAAGAGACCCAGTACTTC
CASSQEGRGIQETQYF
>-|-|TRBV19|TRBJ1-2
TGTGCCAGTAATAGGGGCCCTAACTATGGCTACACCTTC
CASNRGPNYGYTF
>-|TRBD1|TRBV14|TRBJ2-7
TGTGCCAGCAGCCAACTCGGGACAGGGGGCGAGCAGTACTTC
CASSQLGTGGEQYF
>few|TRBD2|TRBV5-1|TRBJ2-2
TGCGCCAGCAGCTTGTTCGCTAGCGGGACGAACACCGGGGAGCTGTTTTTT
CASSLFASGTNTGELFF
>-|TRBD2|TRBV30|TRBJ2-5
TGTGCCTGGAGTCTTAGCGGGGGGGCTACGGAGACCCAGTACTTC
CAWSLSGGATETQYF
>-|-|TRBV28|TRBJ1-2
TGTGCCAGCAGACCCGGGGGTGAACGCTCTGGCTACACCTTC
CASRPGGERSGYTF
>-|-|TRBV7-7|TRBJ2-1
TGTGCCAGCAGCCGAACTCCGGACCACAATGAGCGGTTCTTC
CASSRTPDHNERFF
>-|-|TRBV7-6|TRBJ2-7
TGTGCCAGCAGCCTGGGGCCTGGGGAATACGAGCAGTACTTC
CASSLGPGEYEQYF
>-|-|TRBV2|TRBJ2-3
TGTGCCAGCAGCACAGGGCTTATTAGCGGTAGCACAGATACGCAGTATTTT
CASSTGLISGSTDTQYF
>-|-|TRBV27|TRBJ1-5
TGTGCCAGCAGTCCCTACTCCTCCGGGGTAAGACAGCCCCAGCATTTT
CASSPYSSGVRQPQHF
>-|-|TRBV5-1|TRBJ2-1
TGCGCCAGCAGCTTGGCGCGTGAGGATGAGCAGTTCTTC
CASSLAREDEQFF
>-|TRBD2|TRBV2|TRBJ2-1
TGTGCCAGCATGGAGACTAGCGGAGTGAGCTCCTACAATGAGCAGTTCTTC
CASMETSGVSSYNEQFF
>-|-|TRBV4-1|TRBJ2-1
TGCGCCAGCAGCCAACACGATTCAGGGAAAGCCAATGAGCAGTTCTTC
CASSQHDSGKANEQFF
>-|TRBD1|TRBV28|TRBJ1-2
TGTGCCAGCAGTCCACCCTTTGGGACAGGGGGTTCTGGCTACACCTTC
CASSPPFGTGGSGYTF
>once|TRBD1|TRBV6-5|TRBJ1-5
TGTGCCAGCAGCGGGGGGACAGGGAGTGCTCAGCCCCAGCATTTT
CASSGGTGSAQPQHF
>-|-|TRBV28|TRBJ2-2
TGTGCCAGCAGCTGGAGGGGGTCCGGGGAGCTGTTTTTT
CASSWRGSGELFF
>-|-|TRBV4-2|TRBJ1-5
TGTGCCAGCTCTCTGCGGACCAGTGGAGAGCCCCAGCATTTT
CASSLRTSGEPQHF
>-|-|TRBV30|TRBJ2-7
TGTGCCTGGAGTCCGGTGGGGGGAGAGCAGTACTTC
CAWSPVGGEQYF
>-|TRBD2|TRBV29-1|TRBJ2-1
TGCAGCGTTGTTGGCGGGAGTCCCTACAATGAGCAGTTCTTC
CSVVGGSPYNEQFF
>-|-|TRBV11-1|TRBJ2-5
TGTGCCAGCAGCCCCGACAGGACCCAAGAGACCCAGTACTTC
CASSPDRTQETQYF
>-|TRBD2|TRBV28|TRBJ2-7
TGTGCCAGCAGACTCCAGCTAGCGGGAGCCTACGAGCAGTACTTC
CASRLQLAGAYEQYF
>-|TRBD1|TRBV4-1|TRBJ2-7
TGCGCCAGCAGCCAGGGGGACAGAGGAGAGCAGTACTTC
CASSQGDRGEQYF
>-|-|TRBV25-1|TRBJ2-5
TGTGCCAGCAGTGAATTTGGGGGAAATTGGGGGACCCAGTACTTC
CASSEFGGNWGTQYF
>-|TRBD1|TRBV27|TRBJ1-1
TGTGCCAGCAGTCTAAGGGGGCGGGGAGGGGAGGACACTGAAGCTTTCTTT
CASSLRGRGGEDTEAFF
>-|TRBD2|TRBV14|TRBJ2-7
TGTGCCAGCAGCCACCTAGGGACTAGCGGGCCCTTTAGCGACTACGAGCAGTACTTC
CASSHLGTSGPFSDYEQYF
>-|TRBD2|TRBV7-9|TRBJ2-7
TGTGCCAGCAGCCGACTAGCGGGAGGCGAGCAGTACTTC
CASSRLAGGEQYF
>-|TRBD1|TRBV12-5|TRBJ2-7
TGTGCTAGTGGTTTGATCCCGGGACAGTCCTACGAGCAGTACTTC
CASGLIPGQSYEQYF
>once|TRBD1|TRBV6-5|TRBJ2-1
TGTGCCAGCAGGGGGACAGGGGCCTACAATGAGCAGTTCTTC
CASRGTGAYNEQFF
>-|-|TRBV9|TRBJ1-1
TGTGCCAGCAGCCCTAGACAGGCACGTACTGAAGCTTTCTTT
CASSPRQARTEAFF
>-|-|TRBV14|TRBJ2-1
TGTGCCAGCTCGGCCTCCACAGCATACAATGAGCAGTTCTTC
CASSASTAYNEQFF
>-|-|TRBV2|TRBJ2-5
TGTGCCAGCAGTCTTCAGGGGTCATCGCAAGAGACCCAGTACTTC
CASSLQGSSQETQYF
>-|TRBD2|TRBV7-9|TRBJ2-1
TGTGCCAGCAGCTTGTTTGCAGCGGGAGCGGATGAGCAGTTCTTC
CASSLFAAGADEQFF
>-|TRBD1|TRBV10-2|TRBJ1-1
TGCGCCAGCACCCCGGGACAGGGAGGGAACACTGAAGCTTTCTTT
CASTPGQGGNTEAFF
>-|-|TRBV28|TRBJ2-7
TGTGCCAGCACCGGGACATCCTACGAGCAGTACTTC
CASTGTSYEQYF
>once|-|TRBV27|TRBJ2-2
TGTGCCAGCAGCCCTTACACCGGGGAGCTGTTTTTT
CASSPYTGELFF
>-|-|TRBV4-3|TRBJ1-2
TGCGCCAGCAGCCAGGACGTGGGGGGGAGGAGGGATGGCTACACCTTC
CASSQDVGGRRDGYTF
>-|TRBD2|TRBV28|TRBJ2-1
TGTGCCAGTCAAAAACTAGCGGGAGATAGTGAGCAGTTCTTC
CASQKLAGDSEQFF
>-|TRBD1|TRBV7-3|TRBJ2-3
TGTGCCAGCAGCTTAGCTGGGACAGCTACAGATACGCAGTATTTT
CASSLAGTATDTQYF
>-|-|TRBV7-9|TRBJ2-5
TGTGCCAGCAGCTTGGATCCCCAAGAGACCCAGTACTTC
CASSLDPQETQYF
>-|TRBD2|TRBV5-6|TRBJ2-7
TGTGCCAGCAGCCCGGCTAGCGGGGCCTCCTACGAGCAGTACTTC
CASSPASGASYEQYF
>-|TRBD2|TRBV6-1|TRBJ2-1
TGTGCCAGCATCCGGCCGGGACTAGCAAATGAGCAGTTCTTC
CASIRPGLANEQFF
>-|TRBD1|TRBV19|TRBJ2-2
TGTGCCAGTAGGGGACAGGGGAGCACCGGGGAGCTGTTTTTT
CASRGQGSTGELFF
>-|-|TRBV7-9|TRBJ1-4
TGTGCCAGCAGCTTAGCCGTAGGCCAGGTTGGGAGAAAACTGTTTTTT
CASSLAVGQVGRKLFF
>once|TRBD2|TRBV30|TRBJ2-7
TGTGCCTGGAGTGTTAGCGGGAGGGCCGTCGGGGAGCAGTACTTC
CAWSVSGRAVGEQYF
>-|-|TRBV5-1|TRBJ1-4
TGCGCCAGCAGCTTGGAAAGGGCCTCTAATGAAAAACTGTTTTTT
CASSLERASNEKLFF
>-|TRBD1|TRBV29-1|TRBJ1-1
TGCAGCGTTGAGGAGGCGTGGACAGGAACCACTGAAGCTTTCTTT
CSVEEAWTGTTEAFF
>-|TRBD1|TRBV9|TRBJ2-7
TGTGCCAGCAGCGTCGGGACAGGGAGCTCCTACGAGCAGTACTTC
CASSVGTGSSYEQYF
>once|-|TRBV28|TRBJ1-1
TGTGCCAGCATGATTTTTAGGGCGTGGGACACTGAAGCTTTCTTT
CASMIFRAWDTEAFF
>-|-|TRBV5-1|TRBJ1-3
TGCGCCAGCAGCTCGATCGGAGGGGTCTCTGGAAACACCATATATTTT
CASSSIGGVSGNTIYF
>-|-|TRBV2|TRBJ2-7
TGTGCCAGCAGTTCTACCTACGAGCAGTACTTC
CASSSTYEQYF